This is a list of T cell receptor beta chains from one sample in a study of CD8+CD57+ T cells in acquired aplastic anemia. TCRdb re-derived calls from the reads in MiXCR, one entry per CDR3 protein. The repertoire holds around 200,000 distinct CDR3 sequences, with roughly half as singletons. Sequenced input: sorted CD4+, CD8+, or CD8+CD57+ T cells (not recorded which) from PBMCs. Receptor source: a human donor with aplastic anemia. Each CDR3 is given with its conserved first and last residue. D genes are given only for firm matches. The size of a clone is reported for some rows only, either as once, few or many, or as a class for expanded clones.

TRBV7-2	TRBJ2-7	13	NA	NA	CASSQRDSYEQYF	TGTGCCAGCAGCCAAAGGGACTCCTACGAGCAGTACTTC
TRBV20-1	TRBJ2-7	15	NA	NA	CSARREGRERFEQYF	TGCAGTGCTAGAAGAGAGGGCCGTGAGAGATTCGAGCAGTACTTC
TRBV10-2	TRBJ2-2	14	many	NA	CASKRSANTGELFF	TGCGCCAGCAAGCGATCGGCGAACACCGGGGAGCTGTTTTTT
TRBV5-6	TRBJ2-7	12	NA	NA	CASSLVPNEQYF	TGTGCCAGCAGCTTGGTTCCTAACGAGCAGTACTTC
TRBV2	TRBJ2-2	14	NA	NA	CASSEERRTGELFF	TGTGCCAGCAGTGAAGAGAGAAGGACCGGGGAGCTGTTTTTT
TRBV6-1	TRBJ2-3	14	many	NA	CASSVRNLADTQYF	TGTGCCAGCAGTGTTCGAAATCTAGCAGATACGCAGTATTTT
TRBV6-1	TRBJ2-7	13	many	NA	CASKVGPPYEQYF	TGTGCCAGCAAGGTGGGACCCCCCTACGAGCAGTACTTC
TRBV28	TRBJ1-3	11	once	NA	CASSLDIGIYF	TGTGCCAGCAGTTTGGACATAGGCATATATTTT
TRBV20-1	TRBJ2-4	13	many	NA	CSPSGPDGNIQYF	TGCAGTCCTTCGGGCCCCGACGGGAACATTCAGTACTTC
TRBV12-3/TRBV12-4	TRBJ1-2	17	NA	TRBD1	CASSIRDREPSNYGYTF	TGTGCCAGCAGTATCCGGGACAGGGAACCTTCTAACTATGGCTACACCTTC
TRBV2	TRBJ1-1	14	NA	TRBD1	CASPTGARNTEAFF	TGTGCCAGCCCTACAGGGGCTAGGAACACTGAAGCTTTCTTT
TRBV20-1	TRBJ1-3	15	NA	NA	CSALPDRASGNTIYF	TGCAGTGCTTTGCCGGACAGAGCCTCTGGAAACACCATATATTTT
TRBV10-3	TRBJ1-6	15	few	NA	CAISENPGASSPLHF	TGTGCCATCAGTGAAAATCCCGGGGCAAGTTCACCCCTCCACTTT
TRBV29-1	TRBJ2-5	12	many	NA	CSVDRGGETQYF	TGCAGCGTTGACAGGGGTGGGGAGACCCAGTACTTC
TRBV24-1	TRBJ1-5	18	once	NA	CATSDLHSRPGSNQPQHF	TGTGCCACCAGTGATTTGCACTCCCGCCCAGGGAGCAATCAGCCCCAGCATTTT
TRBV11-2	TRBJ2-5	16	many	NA	CASSPPRQRNQETQYF	TGTGCCAGCAGTCCTCCACGGCAGCGAAACCAAGAGACCCAGTACTTC
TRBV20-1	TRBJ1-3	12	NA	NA	CSAMTVGNTIYF	TGCAGTGCTATGACAGTCGGAAACACCATATATTTT
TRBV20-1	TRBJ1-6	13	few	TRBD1	CSAPGQAGSPLHF	TGCAGTGCTCCGGGACAGGCCGGTTCACCCCTCCACTTT
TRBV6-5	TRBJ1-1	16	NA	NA	CASSYSRGLEGTEAFF	TGTGCCAGCAGTTACTCCCGGGGGCTGGAAGGCACTGAAGCTTTCTTT
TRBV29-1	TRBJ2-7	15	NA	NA	CSVGRGSPAGYEQYF	TGCAGCGTTGGTCGGGGTTCACCTGCTGGGTACGAGCAGTACTTC
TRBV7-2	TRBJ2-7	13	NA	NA	CASSLALEYEQYF	TGTGCCAGCAGCTTAGCGCTAGAGTACGAGCAGTACTTC
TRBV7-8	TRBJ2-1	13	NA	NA	CASSLALRNEQFF	TGTGCCAGCAGCCTGGCCTTACGCAATGAGCAGTTCTTC
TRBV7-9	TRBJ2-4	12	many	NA	CASSRDGALRYF	TGTGCCAGCAGCCGGGACGGGGCCCTTAGGTACTTC
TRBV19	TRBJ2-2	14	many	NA	CASSITGNTGELFF	TGTGCCAGTAGTATTACAGGGAACACCGGGGAGCTGTTTTTT
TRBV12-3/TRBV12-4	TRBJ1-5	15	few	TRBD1	CASSSDRGGNQPQHF	TGTGCCAGCAGTTCCGACAGGGGCGGGAATCAGCCCCAGCATTTT
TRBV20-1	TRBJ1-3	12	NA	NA	CSARVSGNTIYF	TGCAGTGCTAGAGTCTCTGGAAACACCATATATTTT
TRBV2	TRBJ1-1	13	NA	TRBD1	CASNRPGTGATFF	TGTGCCAGCAATCGGCCCGGGACAGGGGCGACTTTCTTT
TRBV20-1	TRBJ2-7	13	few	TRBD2	CSAPGLAGNEQYF	TGCAGTGCCCCGGGACTAGCGGGCAACGAGCAGTACTTC
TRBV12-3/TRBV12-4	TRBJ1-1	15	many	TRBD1	CASRLQGSRNTEAFF	TGTGCCAGCAGGTTACAGGGGAGTAGGAACACTGAAGCTTTCTTT
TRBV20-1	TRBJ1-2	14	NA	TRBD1	CSALTTGRSYGYTF	TGCAGTGCCCTGACGACAGGGAGGTCCTACGGCTACACCTTC
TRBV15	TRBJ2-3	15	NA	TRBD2	CASSPGLAGADTQYF	TGTGCCAGCAGTCCGGGACTAGCGGGGGCAGATACGCAGTATTTT
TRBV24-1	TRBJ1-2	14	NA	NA	CATSDSRGYGGYTF	TGTGCCACCAGTGATTCTAGAGGGTACGGAGGCTACACCTTC
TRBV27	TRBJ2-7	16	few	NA	CASSLLFRGGSYEQYF	TGTGCCAGCAGTTTACTCTTTCGTGGGGGGTCCTACGAGCAGTACTTC
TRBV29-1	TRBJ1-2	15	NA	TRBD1	CSVTQGSHSNYGYTF	TGCAGCGTAACACAGGGGTCCCATTCTAACTATGGCTACACCTTC
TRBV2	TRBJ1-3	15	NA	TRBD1	CASSVGTGSRNTIYF	TGTGCCAGCAGTGTCGGGACAGGGAGTAGAAACACCATATATTTT
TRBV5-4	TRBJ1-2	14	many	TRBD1	CASSYDRAPYGYTF	TGTGCCAGCAGTTACGACAGGGCACCCTATGGCTACACCTTC
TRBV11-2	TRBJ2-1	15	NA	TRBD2	CASSSTSGKHNEQFF	TGTGCCAGCAGCTCGACTAGCGGGAAGCACAATGAGCAGTTCTTC
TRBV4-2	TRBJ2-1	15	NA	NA	CASSQEARLRNEQFF	TGTGCCAGCAGCCAAGAGGCCCGCCTTAGGAATGAGCAGTTCTTC
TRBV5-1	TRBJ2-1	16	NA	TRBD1	CASSATSGQGRDEQFF	TGCGCCAGCAGCGCAACGTCGGGACAGGGTAGGGATGAGCAGTTCTTC
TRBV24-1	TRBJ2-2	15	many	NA	CATSDPGVPTGELFF	TGTGCCACCAGTGATCCGGGGGTCCCCACCGGGGAGCTGTTTTTT
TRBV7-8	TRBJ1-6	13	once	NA	CASSLGVNSPLHF	TGTGCCAGCAGCCTGGGGGTTAATTCACCCCTCCACTTT
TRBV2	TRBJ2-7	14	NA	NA	CASSPGDIRYEQYF	TGTGCCAGCAGTCCCGGGGATATCCGCTACGAGCAGTACTTC
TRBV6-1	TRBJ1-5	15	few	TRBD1	CASRRDRASNQPQHF	TGTGCCAGCAGGAGGGACAGGGCTAGCAATCAGCCCCAGCATTTT
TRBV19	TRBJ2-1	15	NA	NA	CASKVGGSSYNEQFF	TGTGCCAGTAAGGTCGGCGGCAGCTCCTACAATGAGCAGTTCTTC
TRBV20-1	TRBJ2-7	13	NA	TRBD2	CSASLAGEDEQYF	TGCAGTGCTTCACTAGCGGGAGAAGACGAGCAGTACTTC
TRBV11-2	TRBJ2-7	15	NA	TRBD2	CASSLGSGRTYEQYF	TGTGCCAGCAGCTTAGGTAGCGGGAGGACCTACGAGCAGTACTTC
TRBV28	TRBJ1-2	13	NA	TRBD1	CASSFGPQGKGTF	TGTGCCAGCAGTTTCGGTCCACAGGGGAAGGGTACCTTC
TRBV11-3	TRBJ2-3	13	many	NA	CASSTRSADTQYF	TGTGCCAGCAGCACACGGAGCGCAGATACGCAGTATTTT
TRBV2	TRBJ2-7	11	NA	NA	CASNLSYEQYF	TGTGCCAGCAACCTTTCCTACGAGCAGTACTTC
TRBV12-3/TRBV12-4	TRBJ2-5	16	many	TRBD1	CASSFGDRGAHGTQYF	TGTGCCAGCAGTTTCGGCGACAGGGGCGCCCACGGGACCCAGTACTTC
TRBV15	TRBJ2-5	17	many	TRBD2	CATSRDRTSGEQETQYF	TGTGCCACCAGCAGAGATCGGACTAGCGGGGAACAAGAGACCCAGTACTTC
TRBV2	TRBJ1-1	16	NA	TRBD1	CASSEGTGGLLTEAFF	TGTGCCAGCAGTGAAGGGACAGGGGGCTTGTTGACTGAAGCTTTCTTT
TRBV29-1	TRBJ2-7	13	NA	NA	CSAIRHSSYEQYF	TGCAGCGCTATAAGACATTCTTCCTACGAGCAGTACTTC
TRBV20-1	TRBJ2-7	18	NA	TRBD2	CSARVMTTTSGENYEQYF	TGCAGTGCTAGAGTGATGACTACGACTAGCGGGGAAAACTACGAGCAGTACTTC
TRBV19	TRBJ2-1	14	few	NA	CASRDLAGSDEQFF	TGTGCCAGTAGAGATCTAGCCGGGTCGGATGAGCAGTTCTTC